This T cell receptor beta chain came from a study of blood T cell repertoires in COVID-19. V was shortened by 5 bases and J by 2 bases, with 17 bases between the two germline ends. This CDR3 is built from 16 residues. Germline loops: CDR1 KGHSH, CDR2 LQKENI. The authors' processing: Cell counts per sample came from amplifying reference gene primers. Assay: immunoSEQ multiplex PCR; the TCRdb copy retains only in-frame clones and omits some. That table furnishes V, J and clone size, whereas the DNA furnished D and trimming. The sample shows fewer than 200,000 clones, around four fifths of them seen only once. All enrollees were roughly 18 to 100 years old and from fewer than 25 US areas. Clinical history reported by participants formed the basis on which cohorts were assigned. The recovered donors of Cohort 3 showed two negative PCRs, clearance, or symptom resolution.

The sequenced material came from PBMCs or T cells enriched from blood (not recorded which). This receptor was obtained from a woman aged 45-60 years who had recovered from COVID-19. The chain links TRBV18 to TRBJ2-3; a weak D match, TRBD2 (6 bases). The CDR3: CASSDGVAGTTDTQYF. The CDR3 DNA reads as TGTGCCAGCTCAGACGGGGTCGCGGGGACCACAGATACGCAGTATTTT. Together with reference TRBV18 and TRBJ2-3, the CDR3 gives the full variable domain: NAGVMQNPRHLVRRRGQEARLRCSPMKGHSHVYWYRQLPEEGLKFMVYLQKENIIDESGMPKERFSAEFPKEGPSILRIQQVVRGDSAAYFCASSDGVAGTTDTQYFGPGTRLTVL.